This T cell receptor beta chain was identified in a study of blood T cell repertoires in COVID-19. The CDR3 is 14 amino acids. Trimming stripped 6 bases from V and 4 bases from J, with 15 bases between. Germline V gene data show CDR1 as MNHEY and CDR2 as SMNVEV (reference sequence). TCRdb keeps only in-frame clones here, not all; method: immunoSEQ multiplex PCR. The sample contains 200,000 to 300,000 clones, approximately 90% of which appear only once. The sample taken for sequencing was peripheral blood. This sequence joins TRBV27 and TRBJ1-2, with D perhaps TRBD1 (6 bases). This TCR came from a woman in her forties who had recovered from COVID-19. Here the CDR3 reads CASSTTQGLYGYTF. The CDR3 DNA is TGTGCCAGCAGCACCACACAGGGCCTCTATGGCTACACCTTC.